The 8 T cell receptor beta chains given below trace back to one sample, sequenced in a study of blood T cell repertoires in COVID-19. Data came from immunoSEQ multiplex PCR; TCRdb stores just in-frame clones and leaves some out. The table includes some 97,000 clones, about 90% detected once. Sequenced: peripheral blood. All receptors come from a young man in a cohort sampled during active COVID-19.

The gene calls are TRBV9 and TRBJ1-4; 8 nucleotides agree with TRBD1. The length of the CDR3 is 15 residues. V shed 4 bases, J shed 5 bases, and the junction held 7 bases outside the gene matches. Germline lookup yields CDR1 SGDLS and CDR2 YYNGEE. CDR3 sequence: CASSPRQGPNEKLFF. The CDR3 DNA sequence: TGTGCCAGCAGCCCAAGACAGGGGCCAAATGAAAAACTGTTTTTT.

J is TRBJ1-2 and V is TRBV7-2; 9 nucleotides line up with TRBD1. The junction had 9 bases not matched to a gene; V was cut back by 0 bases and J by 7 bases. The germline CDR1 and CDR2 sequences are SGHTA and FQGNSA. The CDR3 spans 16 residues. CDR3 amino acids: CASSLASLGQGSGYTF. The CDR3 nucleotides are TGTGCCAGCAGCTTAGCGTCTTTGGGACAGGGCAGTGGCTACACCTTC.

As DNA, the CDR3 is TGTGCCAGCAGCTTGCTCCCACAGGGGGGCTACGAGCAGTACTTC. The encoded protein is CASSLLPQGGYEQYF. The J gene is TRBJ2-7, the V gene TRBV5-4, with TRBD1 matching over 8 bases. CDR3 size: 15 residues. Trimming took 1 base from V and 3 from J; bases not matched to a gene: 6. Germline V gives CDR1 SGHNT, CDR2 YYREEE (reference sequence).

Written as DNA, the CDR3 is TGCGCCAGCAGTCAGGGGAAGTTCGGCTACACCTTC. Translated, it gives CASSQGKFGYTF. The gene calls are TRBV10-2 and TRBJ1-2; D possibly corresponds to TRBD1 (6 bases). V was pared by 5 bases and J by 8 bases, with 12 bases between. The CDR3 loop spans 12 amino acids. CDR1 and CDR2 from the germline V gene are WSHSY and SAAADI.

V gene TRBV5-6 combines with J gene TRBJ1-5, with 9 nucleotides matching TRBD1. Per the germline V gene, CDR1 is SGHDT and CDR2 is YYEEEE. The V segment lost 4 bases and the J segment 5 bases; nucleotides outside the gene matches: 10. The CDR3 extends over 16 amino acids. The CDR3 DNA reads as TGTGCCAGCAGCAGTACGGGACAGGGAAGGGATCAGCCCCAGCATTTT. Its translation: CASSSTGQGRDQPQHF.

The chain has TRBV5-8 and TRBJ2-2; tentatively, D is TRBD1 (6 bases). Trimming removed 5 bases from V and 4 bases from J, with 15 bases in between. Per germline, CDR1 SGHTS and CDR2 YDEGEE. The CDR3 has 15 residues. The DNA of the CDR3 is TGTGCCAGCAGGCCGGGACACTTGGGCACCGGGGAGCTGTTTTTT. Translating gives CASRPGHLGTGELFF. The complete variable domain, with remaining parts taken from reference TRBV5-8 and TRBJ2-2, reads EAGVTQSPTHLIKTRGQQATLRCSPISGHTSVYWYQQALGLGLQFLLWYDEGEERNRGNFPPRFSGRQFPNYSSELNVNALELEDSALYLCASRPGHLGTGELFFGEGSRLTVL.

CDR3 nucleotide sequence: TGTGCCTGGAGTGTAGGTGGAGGGGGCGAGACCCAGTACTTC. Its translation is CAWSVGGGGETQYF. The chain couples TRBV30 to TRBJ2-5, with D possibly TRBD1 on 7 matching bases. The length of the CDR3 is 14 residues. Germline-derived CDR1 and CDR2 are GTSNPN and SVGIG (reference sequence). With 0 bases removed from V and 5 bases from J, the gap between germline ends came to 13 bases. The complete variable domain, with remaining parts taken from reference TRBV30 and TRBJ2-5, reads SQTIHQWPATLVQPVGSPLSLECTVEGTSNPNLYWYRQAAGRGLQLLFYSVGIGQISSEVPQNLSASRPQDRQFILSSKKLLLSDSGFYLCAWSVGGGGETQYFGPGTRLLVL.

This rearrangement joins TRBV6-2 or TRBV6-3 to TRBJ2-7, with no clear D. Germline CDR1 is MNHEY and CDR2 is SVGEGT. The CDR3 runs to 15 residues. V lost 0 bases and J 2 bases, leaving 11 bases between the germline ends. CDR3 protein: CASSYSSRNPYEQYF. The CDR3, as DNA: TGTGCCAGCAGTTACTCGTCCAGGAACCCCTACGAGCAGTACTTC.